This TCR beta chain appears in the sequencing data of a study of blood T cell repertoires in COVID-19. V lost 6 bases, J lost 5 bases, and 4 bases stayed unmatched. CDR3 length: 15 amino acids. From germline, CDR1 is ENHRY and CDR2 SYGVKD. Only in-frame clones appear in the TCRdb table, and some are missing; sequencing was by immunoSEQ multiplex PCR. Among around 55,000 clones, approximately 86% were seen once, and the ten largest hold roughly 3.9%. The rearrangement links TRBV10-3 to TRBJ2-1; 13 bases agree with TRBD2. The TCR sequence derives from a man between 40 and 49 years old with COVID-19, enrolled during active disease. The sample taken for sequencing was peripheral blood. CDR3 bases: TGTGCCATCAGCCGGACTAGCGGGAGTAACAATGAGCAGTTCTTC. Its translation is CAISRTSGSNNEQFF.